These 26 T cell receptor beta chains originate from one sample sequenced in a study of blood T cells in healthy people across ages. Primed by a sample-barcoded 5' primer and a J-beta primer mix, a second PCR proceeded for roughly 6 to 12 cycles. TCRdb re-called the 5' RACE reads through MiXCR, storing one row per CDR3 protein. The table records hundreds of thousands of distinct CDR3 sequences, approximately 49% of them present only once. The sample was blood. These receptors were obtained from a woman aged 55-69 years in good health.

V and J are TRBV11-2 and TRBJ2-4; TRBD2 aligns across 8 bases. The end of the DNA aligns better with TRBJ2-7, so the J call may be wrong. This CDR3 has 15 residues. Germline CDR1 SGHAT, CDR2 FQNNGV. Here the CDR3 DNA reads TGTGCCAGCAGCTTAGACGGGAGGGCCCGCTACGAGCAGTACTTC. Protein sequence: CASSLDGRARYEQYF.

The rearrangement joins TRBV30 to TRBJ1-2, with 7 bases aligning to TRBD1. This CDR3 region has 12 residues. The V and J ends lost 4 bases and 6 bases, in that order; junction bases with no gene match: 5. Germline V gives CDR1 GTSNPN, CDR2 SVGIG (reference sequence). CDR3 coding DNA: TGTGCCTGGAATACAGGGGCAGATGGCTACACCTTC. It is translated as CAWNTGADGYTF.

The V call is TRBV7-2, the J call TRBJ2-3, with 7 bases fitting TRBD2. The CDR3 extends over 16 amino acids. The germline gives CDR1 SGHTA, CDR2 FQGNSA. With 4 bases clipped from V and 0 bases from J, the junction kept 7 bases outside the gene matches. CDR3 bases: TGTGCCAGCAGCTCCTCCCTAGCGGCTAGCACAGATACGCAGTATTTT. Protein product: CASSSSLAASTDTQYF.

Here the CDR3 DNA reads TGTGCCAGCAGCTACCTAGGGCGAAATGAGCAGTTCTTC. Protein sequence: CASSYLGRNEQFF. The chain uses TRBV9 and TRBJ2-1; D is ambiguous. Germline loops: CDR1 SGDLS, CDR2 YYNGEE. This CDR3 has 13 amino acids. Trimming shortened V by 4 bases and J by 7 bases, and 12 bases separated the two germline ends.

This clonotype has more than one count but fewer than ten. The rearrangement joins TRBV12-3 or TRBV12-4 to TRBJ2-5, with TRBD1 identical over 7 bases. V dropped 2 bases and J dropped 1; count of bases not matched to a gene: 10. The CDR3 covers 17 residues. The DNA of the CDR3 is TGTGCCAGCAGTTTATTCCCTGACGGGACAGTCCAAGAGACCCAGTACTTC. This sequence encodes CASSLFPDGTVQETQYF.

The chain employs TRBV6-1 and TRBJ1-5; 7 positions match TRBD1. Per the germline V gene, CDR1 is MNHNS and CDR2 is SASEGT. V was clipped by 4 bases and J by 6 bases; unmatched bases: 6. CDR3 length equals 14 residues. In nucleotides, the CDR3 is TGTGCCAGCAGTGGGCCGGGACAGCTTCAGCCCCAGCATTTT. Encoded protein: CASSGPGQLQPQHF.

CDR3 protein: CASSPLGAFDNIQYF. The CDR3 DNA follows: TGTGCCAGCAGCCCCCTGGGGGCGTTCGATAACATTCAGTACTTC. The chain is built from TRBV7-8 and TRBJ2-4; D might be TRBD1 (6 bases). Germline CDR1 SGHVS, CDR2 FQNEAQ. V was clipped by 5 bases and J by 7 bases, with 18 bases between them. The CDR3 has 15 amino acids.

This clonotype was picked up many times. The chain recombines TRBV5-1 with TRBJ2-1; D remains ambiguous. The CDR3 consists of 14 residues. Germline CDR1 reads SGHRS; CDR2 reads YFSETQ. Trimming took 2 bases from V and 0 from J, leaving 6 bases between them. CDR3 DNA: TGCGCCAGCAGCTTAGGCGTCTCCTACAATGAGCAGTTCTTC. Translating gives CASSLGVSYNEQFF.

The genes are TRBV28 and TRBJ2-7; D might be TRBD1 (5 bases). The CDR3 has 16 amino acids. Trimming stripped 3 bases from V and 2 bases from J, with 17 bases between. CDR1 is MDHEN and CDR2 is SYDVKM in the germline V gene. The CDR3 reads CASSFVSLGHTYEQYF. The CDR3 nucleotides read TGTGCCAGCAGTTTCGTGTCTCTAGGACACACCTACGAGCAGTACTTC.

The V and J genes are TRBV12-3 or TRBV12-4 and TRBJ2-4; 9 bases map to TRBD2. This CDR3 region has 17 residues. The V and J ends lost 6 bases and 0 bases, in that order; junction bases with no gene match: 9. Written as DNA, the CDR3 is TGTGCCAGCAGCCCTAGACTAGCGGTGAGAGCCAAAAACATTCAGTACTTC. Translated: CASSPRLAVRAKNIQYF.

The chain recombines TRBV4-3 with TRBJ2-3; no reliable D call. The V and J ends lost 2 bases and 6 bases respectively, with 9 bases between them. This CDR3 has 13 amino acids. Germline loops: CDR1 LGHNA, CDR2 YSLEER. The DNA of the CDR3 is TGCGCCAGCAGCCAACTCATAGGGGATACGCAGTATTTT. Translating it yields CASSQLIGDTQYF.

The rearrangement uses TRBV5-4 and TRBJ1-4; no clear D gene. The CDR3 is 14 amino acids. Germline V gene sequence: CDR1 SGHNT, CDR2 YYREEE (reference sequence). V lost 0 bases and J 5 bases, leaving 8 bases between the germline ends. As DNA, the CDR3 is TGTGCCAGCAGCTTGGGCTTGACGAATGAAAAACTGTTTTTT. Protein sequence: CASSLGLTNEKLFF. Full variable domain (rest looked up from reference TRBV5-4 and TRBJ1-4): ETGVTQSPTHLIKTRGQQVTLRCSSQSGHNTVSWYQQALGQGPQFIFQYYREEENGRGNFPPRFSGLQFPNYSSELNVNALELDDSALYLCASSLGLTNEKLFFGSGTQLSVL.

This chain links TRBV29-1 with TRBJ2-5; 8 bases agree with TRBD1. The CDR3 has 14 residues. The trim removed 6 bases at V and 5 bases at J, leaving 11 bases unmatched. The germline CDR1 and CDR2 sequences are SQVTM and ANQGSEA. The CDR3 nucleotides are TGCAGCGTCGCCACCCGGACAGGGTGGGAGACCCAGTACTTC. Translated: CSVATRTGWETQYF.

V gene TRBV5-1 combines with J gene TRBJ1-5; the D is unclear. The germline V and J ends were trimmed by 1 base and 4 bases, with 12 bases remaining between them. Germline CDR1 SGHRS, CDR2 YFSETQ. This CDR3 comprises 15 residues. CDR3: CASSLTGNSNQPQHF. CDR3 in DNA: TGCGCCAGCAGCTTGACGGGGAATAGTAATCAGCCCCAGCATTTT. The full variable domain, its missing parts supplied by reference TRBV5-1 and TRBJ1-5, is KAGVTQTPRYLIKTRGQQVTLSCSPISGHRSVSWYQQTPGQGLQFLFEYFSETQRNKGNFPGRFSGRQFSNSRSEMNVSTLELGDSALYLCASSLTGNSNQPQHFGDGTRLSIL.

This clonotype was seen once. Here the CDR3 DNA reads TGTGCCAGCAGCGTACTCGCGGGAGCCTACAATGAGCAGTACTTC. Its translation: CASSVLAGAYNEQYF. The rearrangement uses TRBV9 and TRBJ2-1; 7 bases map to TRBD2. The J call may be in error: the DNA end matches TRBJ2-7 better. This CDR3 comprises 15 residues. The germline gives CDR1 SGDLS, CDR2 YYNGEE.

The V and J genes are TRBV5-1 and TRBJ2-1; D uncertain. The ends were cut back, 4 bases at V and 8 bases at J, with 19 bases in the middle. From germline, CDR1 is SGHRS and CDR2 YFSETQ. This CDR3 comprises 15 residues. CDR3 sequence reads: CASSTGRGSSDEQFF. Written as DNA, the CDR3 is TGCGCCAGCAGCACCGGTAGAGGAAGTTCCGATGAGCAGTTCTTC. Supplemented by reference TRBV5-1 and TRBJ2-1, the full variable domain reads KAGVTQTPRYLIKTRGQQVTLSCSPISGHRSVSWYQQTPGQGLQFLFEYFSETQRNKGNFPGRFSGRQFSNSRSEMNVSTLELGDSALYLCASSTGRGSSDEQFFGPGTRLTVL.

There are a few counts of this clonotype. This chain uses TRBV7-2 with TRBJ2-5; TRBD1 aligns across 9 bases. Trimming cost V 4 bases and J 4 bases; bases outside gene matches: 7. CDR3 length: 15 amino acids. Germline V gene sequence: CDR1 SGHTA, CDR2 FQGNSA. The CDR3 is CASSSQGALRETQYF. The DNA of the CDR3 is TGTGCCAGCAGCTCACAGGGGGCGCTTAGAGAGACCCAGTACTTC.

V and J are TRBV5-1 and TRBJ1-1, with D tentatively TRBD1 (6 bases). The CDR3 consists of 15 residues. Deletions cut 2 bases from V and 1 base from J, with 12 bases between. Per the germline V gene, CDR1 is SGHRS and CDR2 is YFSETQ. The CDR3 DNA follows: TGCGCCAGCAGCTTTCCCGGGACACAGAACACTGAAGCTTTCTTT. Translation gives CASSFPGTQNTEAFF. The full variable domain, with the rest looked up from reference TRBV5-1 and TRBJ1-1, is KAGVTQTPRYLIKTRGQQVTLSCSPISGHRSVSWYQQTPGQGLQFLFEYFSETQRNKGNFPGRFSGRQFSNSRSEMNVSTLELGDSALYLCASSFPGTQNTEAFFGQGTRLTVV.

The chain is built from TRBV27 and TRBJ2-7; unclear D gene. V dropped 10 bases and J dropped 3 bases, with 16 bases sitting between them. CDR1 is MNHEY, CDR2 SMNVEV, per germline (reference sequence). CDR3 length: 13 residues. CDR3 protein: CATDRAQNYEQYF. CDR3 sequence (DNA): TGTGCCACCGATAGAGCGCAAAACTACGAGCAGTACTTC.

CDR3 loop: CSASGSTEGTDTQYF. Here the CDR3 DNA reads TGCAGTGCTAGTGGTTCGACTGAGGGCACAGATACGCAGTATTTT. The chain carries TRBV20-1 and TRBJ2-3, with D hard to call. V was cut by 3 bases and J by 1 base, with 14 bases left in between. The CDR3 totals 15 residues. Germline V CDR1 and CDR2: DFQATT, SNEGSKA (reference sequence).

Turning to this clonotype: Germline is not matched at one junction end, which may reflect a read error. The rearrangement links TRBV9 to TRBJ1-1; maybe TRBD1 (5 bases). The CDR3 is 17 residues long. The germline V gene encodes CDR1 SGDLS and CDR2 YYNGEE. In DNA form, the CDR3 reads TGTGGCAGCAGCGCCCTATTGGACATTTTCACGAACACTGAAGCTTTCTTT. Encoded protein: CGSSALLDIFTNTEAFF. Complete variable domain (other parts from reference TRBV9 and TRBJ1-1): DSGVTQTPKHLITATGQRVTLRCSPRSGDLSVYWYQQSLDQGLQFLIQYYNGEERAKGNILERFSAQQFPDLHSELNLSSLELGDSALYFCGSSALLDIFTNTEAFFGQGTRLTVV.

The V call is TRBV20-1, the J call TRBJ2-1, with 7 bases fitting TRBD2. Trimming at V came to 1 base and at J to 10 bases, leaving 16 bases not matched to a gene. Germline CDR1 is DFQATT and CDR2 is SNEGSKA (reference sequence). This CDR3 is built from 16 residues. CDR3 in amino acids: CSARVLTGGSLAEQFF. The CDR3 coding sequence is TGCAGTGCTAGAGTCCTGACTGGCGGGAGTCTCGCCGAGCAGTTCTTC.

The V gene is TRBV20-1, the J gene TRBJ2-3; TRBD2 aligns across 8 bases. Germline V lookup: CDR1 DFQATT, CDR2 SNEGSKA (reference sequence). V dropped 3 bases and J dropped 3; count of bases not matched to a gene: 8. The CDR3 has 15 amino acids. DNA of the CDR3: TGCAGTGCTAGCGATAGCGGGGAGGGGACAGATACGCAGTATTTT. Its translation is CSASDSGEGTDTQYF.

V gene TRBV28 combines with J gene TRBJ1-4; 8 bases fit TRBD1. Germline CDR1 and CDR2: MDHEN and SYDVKM. The CDR3 sequence is 17 residues long. CDR3 DNA sequence: TGTGCTAGCGTAGACAGGGGACAGGTGGTGACTAATGAAAAACTGTTTTTT. Its translation is CASVDRGQVVTNEKLFF.

The rearrangement uses TRBV5-1 and TRBJ2-2; D is undetermined. From germline, CDR1 is SGHRS and CDR2 YFSETQ. The V and J ends lost 6 bases and 6 bases respectively, with 12 bases between them. This CDR3 is built from 13 residues. In DNA, the CDR3 is TGCGCCAGCACCCAAGGGCCCGCCGGGGAGCTGTTTTTT. As protein: CASTQGPAGELFF.

The V and J genes are TRBV19 and TRBJ2-5; 8 bases fit TRBD2. Trimming removed 4 bases from V and 2 bases from J; junction bases left unmatched: 6. The CDR3 is 15 residues long. The V gene's germline CDR1 is LNHDA and CDR2 SQIVND (reference sequence). The CDR3, as DNA: TGTGCCAGTAGTACTACGGCGGGGGGACAAGAGACCCAGTACTTC. The encoded protein is CASSTTAGGQETQYF.